Each of the 20 T cell receptor beta chains below was sequenced from the same sample in a study of cytomegalovirus exposure and HLA in healthy donors. This PCR relied on a set of 60 Vbeta primers and 13 Jbeta primers. Some clones are missing from TCRdb's copy, which holds only in-frame ones; the method was immunoSEQ multiplex PCR. The sample consists of over 150,000 clones, 80% to 85% of them appearing once. The sample consisted of PBMCs. These receptors came from a man aged 45-65 years in good health and CMV-seronegative.

On this clone itself: The same CDR3 also results from other DNA sequences found in this sample. The chain couples TRBV28 to TRBJ1-3, with D uncertain. V lost 7 bases, J lost 3 bases, and 7 bases lay in between. Germline V gene sequence: CDR1 MDHEN, CDR2 SYDVKM. This CDR3 has 12 amino acids. For the CDR3, the DNA is TGTGCCAGCACCTCGAGTGGAAACACCATATATTTT. Its protein is CASTSSGNTIYF. Looking up the rest from reference TRBV28 and TRBJ1-3 gives the full variable domain: DVKVTQSSRYLVKRTGEKVFLECVQDMDHENMFWYRQDPGLGLRLIYFSYDVKMKEKGDIPEGYSVSREKKERFSLILESASTNQTSMYLCASTSSGNTIYFGEGSWLTVV.

This clone was detected only once. The J gene is TRBJ2-1, the V gene TRBV7-2, with 7 nucleotides matching TRBD1. Germline values: CDR1 SGHTA, CDR2 FQGNSA. The CDR3 spans 15 residues. V gave up 3 bases and J gave up 5 bases; unmatched junction bases: 7. The CDR3 coding sequence is TGTGCCAGCAGCTTCGGGACAGCCCCAAACAATGAGCAGTTCTTC. Translating it yields CASSFGTAPNNEQFF. Filled out from reference TRBV7-2 and TRBJ2-1, the complete variable domain reads GAGVSQSPSNKVTEKGKDVELRCDPISGHTALYWYRQSLGQGLEFLIYFQGNSAPDKSGLPSDRFSAERTGGSVSTLTIQRTQQEDSAVYLCASSFGTAPNNEQFFGPGTRLTVL.

This clone was detected once. The chain joins TRBV28 to TRBJ2-7, with TRBD2 as a possible D gene (6 bases). The CDR3 loop spans 14 amino acids. In germline, CDR1 is MDHEN, CDR2 SYDVKM. V was trimmed by 2 bases and J by 2 bases, leaving 10 bases between them. The DNA for the CDR3 is TGTGCCAGCAGTTTAGGGTCGGGAGCCTACGAGCAGTACTTC. This codes for CASSLGSGAYEQYF.

This chain joins TRBV19 and TRBJ2-2; maybe TRBD2 (6 bases). V was shortened by 3 bases and J by 3 bases, with 14 bases between the two germline ends. The CDR3 is made up of 16 amino acids. The germline V gene has CDR1 LNHDA and CDR2 SQIVND (reference sequence). In DNA, the CDR3 is TGTGCCAGTAGTATTCCCCCGGGAGAGGACACCGGGGAGCTGTTTTTT. It is translated as CASSIPPGEDTGELFF.

This clone was picked up one time. The chain has TRBV9 and TRBJ2-3, with TRBD2 matching over 8 bases. The V and J ends lost 0 bases and 5 bases, in that order; junction bases with no gene match: 5. This CDR3 region has 15 residues. The germline V gene has CDR1 SGDLS and CDR2 YYNGEE. The CDR3 protein is CASSVESLAGDTQYF. The CDR3 region has the DNA TGTGCCAGCAGCGTAGAAAGCCTAGCGGGAGATACGCAGTATTTT.

This chain connects TRBV5-4 to TRBJ2-7; tentative D call: TRBD2 (6 bases). The V end lost 1 base, the J end lost 2 bases, and 7 bases lay between the germline ends. This CDR3 has 13 residues. CDR1 is SGHNT, CDR2 YYREEE, per germline (reference sequence). The CDR3 loop reads CASSLPGAYEQYF. CDR3 DNA: TGTGCCAGCAGCTTGCCGGGAGCCTACGAGCAGTACTTC.

The rearrangement uses TRBV7-9 and TRBJ2-5; unclear D gene. Germline CDR1 is SEHNR and CDR2 is FQNEAQ (reference sequence). Trimming shortened V by 5 bases and J by 4 bases, and 14 bases separated the two germline ends. The CDR3 spans 14 residues. As DNA, the CDR3 is TGTGCCAGCAGCCCCCCCGCGTACCGAGAGACCCAGTACTTC. As protein: CASSPPAYRETQYF.

This CDR3 is CASSMSYQGFHQPQHF. The CDR3 DNA is TGTGCCAGTAGTATGTCTTACCAGGGTTTCCATCAGCCCCAGCATTTT. This chain links TRBV19 with TRBJ1-5, with a possible D match to TRBD1 (5 bases). The length of the CDR3 is 16 residues. CDR1 is LNHDA, CDR2 SQIVND, per germline (reference sequence). V shed 3 bases and J shed 5 bases, with 17 bases lying between them. Full variable domain (missing parts from reference TRBV19 and TRBJ1-5): DGGITQSPKYLFRKEGQNVTLSCEQNLNHDAMYWYRQDPGQGLRLIYYSQIVNDFQKGDIAEGYSVSREKKESFPLTVTSAQKNPTAFYLCASSMSYQGFHQPQHFGDGTRLSIL.

The rearrangement links TRBV5-1 to TRBJ2-7; TRBD1 is a possible D gene (6 bases). Deletions cut 0 bases from V and 6 bases from J, with 16 bases between. Germline lookup yields CDR1 SGHRS and CDR2 YFSETQ. CDR3 size: 15 residues. CDR3 in DNA: TGCGCCAGCAGCTTGGTTTCAGGGGAAATAGGCGAGCAGTACTTC. Translating gives CASSLVSGEIGEQYF.

The chain uses TRBV5-5 and TRBJ1-5, with TRBD1 matching over 8 bases. The CDR3 covers 14 residues. V lost 4 bases to trimming and J lost 4 bases; unmatched junction nucleotides: 4. Germline V gene sequence: CDR1 SGHKS, CDR2 YYEKEE (reference sequence). CDR3 loop: CASSQGQGNQPQHF. CDR3 coding DNA: TGTGCCAGCAGCCAAGGACAGGGTAATCAGCCCCAGCATTTT.

CDR3 coding DNA: TGTGCCAGCAGTTACAATTCTGGGGGCCTACTCGAGCAGTACTTC. Its translation is CASSYNSGGLLEQYF. The chain uses TRBV6-6 and TRBJ2-7, with D possibly matching TRBD1 (6 bases). The CDR3 consists of 15 residues. V was clipped by 2 bases and J by 6 bases, with 17 bases between them. Germline CDR1 reads MNHNY; CDR2 reads SVGAGI (reference sequence).

Remarks on this clone: The junction does not match germline at one end; this may be a read error. The rearrangement links TRBV7-9 to TRBJ1-1; 8 nucleotides align to TRBD1. The CDR3 spans 14 residues. Germline assignment: CDR1 SEHNR and CDR2 FQNEAQ (reference sequence). CDR3 residues: CSSSTTGAGMKAFF. DNA of the CDR3: TGTTCCAGCAGCACGACAGGGGCGGGGATGAAGGCTTTCTTT.

The chain joins TRBV28 to TRBJ2-1, with 11 bases identical to TRBD2. Germline V CDR1 and CDR2: MDHEN, SYDVKM. V trimming: 7 bases; J trimming: 10 bases; junction bases outside the gene matches: 12. The length of the CDR3 is 15 residues. The CDR3 region is CASKAPGLADEEQFF. The CDR3, as DNA: TGTGCCAGCAAGGCTCCGGGACTAGCGGACGAGGAGCAGTTCTTC.

The genes are TRBV11-2 and TRBJ1-2; tentatively, D is TRBD1 (6 bases). With 5 bases removed from V and 1 base from J, the gap between germline ends came to 14 bases. Germline V gene sequence: CDR1 SGHAT, CDR2 FQNNGV. CDR3 length: 15 amino acids. The CDR3 is CASSRGGGFNYGYTF. CDR3 in DNA: TGTGCCAGCAGCCGGGGTGGGGGCTTTAACTATGGCTACACCTTC. Looking up the rest from reference TRBV11-2 and TRBJ1-2 gives the full variable domain: EAGVAQSPRYKIIEKRQSVAFWCNPISGHATLYWYQQILGQGPKLLIQFQNNGVVDDSQLPKDRFSAERLKGVDSTLKIQPAKLEDSAVYLCASSRGGGFNYGYTFGSGTRLTVV.

This chain connects TRBV10-1 to TRBJ2-7; 8 bases are a match to TRBD1. The CDR3 sequence is 14 residues long. Trimming removed 7 bases from V and 1 base from J; junction bases left unmatched: 6. Germline V gene lookup returns CDR1 WNHNN and CDR2 SYGVQD (reference sequence). This CDR3 is CASNWTGTSYEQYF. The CDR3 nucleotides are TGCGCCAGCAATTGGACAGGGACTTCCTACGAGCAGTACTTC.

The CDR3 DNA sequence: TGTGCCAGCAGCATAAGAGGCAGCTACGAGCAGTACTTC. It translates to CASSIRGSYEQYF. The rearrangement uses TRBV7-9 and TRBJ2-7; D gene unclear. The CDR3 runs to 13 residues. V was shortened by 5 bases and J by 3 bases, with 11 bases between the two germline ends. CDR1 is SEHNR and CDR2 is FQNEAQ in the germline V gene (reference sequence).

In this sample, this clone turned up a few times. The chain carries TRBV19 and TRBJ1-1; D not resolved. V dropped 2 bases and J dropped 0 bases, with 10 bases sitting between them. The CDR3 length is 15 residues. Per germline, CDR1 LNHDA and CDR2 SQIVND (reference sequence). The CDR3 bases are TGTGCCAGTAGTATACAGGTGAGGGTGAACACTGAAGCTTTCTTT. The encoded protein is CASSIQVRVNTEAFF.

On this clone itself: A read error may account for a junction end that differs from germline. The chain is built from TRBV2 and TRBJ2-1; 10 bases match TRBD2. CDR1 SNHLY and CDR2 FYNNEI come from the germline V gene. This CDR3 contains 15 residues. CDR3 loop: CASSKAAGGPNEQFF. CDR3 DNA: TGTGCCAGCAGTAAAGCAGCGGGGGGGCCCAATGAGCAGTTCTTC.

The V call is TRBV12-5, the J call TRBJ2-7; 10 bases are a match to TRBD1. CDR3 length: 15 amino acids. The V segment lost 5 bases and the J segment 9 bases; nucleotides outside the gene matches: 13. In germline, CDR1 is LGHNT, CDR2 FRNRAP. The CDR3 region is CASGLAGTGDFVQYF. The CDR3 DNA is TGTGCTAGTGGTCTAGCCGGGACAGGGGATTTTGTGCAGTACTTC. Full variable domain (remainder filled in from reference TRBV12-5 and TRBJ2-7): DARVTQTPRHKVTEMGQEVTMRCQPILGHNTVFWYRQTMMQGLELLAYFRNRAPLDDSGMPKDRFSAEMPDATLATLKIQPSEPRDSAVYFCASGLAGTGDFVQYFGPGTRLTVT.

The genes are TRBV9 and TRBJ2-3; D perhaps matches TRBD1 (5 bases). The germline CDR1 and CDR2 sequences are SGDLS and YYNGEE. This CDR3 region has 16 residues. Trimming took 3 bases from V and 4 from J, leaving 18 bases between them. CDR3: CASSERRGFGADTQYF. In nucleotides, the CDR3 is TGTGCCAGCAGCGAACGAAGGGGTTTTGGCGCAGATACGCAGTATTTT.